By share, the clone carrying this T cell receptor beta chain ranks as medium-sized. Thyroid surgery took place with no prior treatment in any patient. With 0 bases removed from V and 0 bases from J, the gap between germline ends came to 9 bases. CDR3 size: 15 residues. Germline values: CDR1 SGHRS, CDR2 YFSETQ. Original processing notes: The study built a papillary thyroid cancer distant-metastasis classifier from CDR3 differences across clinicopathological groups. TCRdb re-called the PCR reads via MiXCR. The V and J calls shown here were made by TCRdb, not taken from the authors' results. The top ten clones hold 2.4% of a sample with 30,000 or so clones, around a quarter of them seen once. The entry originates in a study of metastatic and nonmetastatic thyroid tumors. About the research overall: Patients with malignant and benign thyroid disease provided blood and tumor or nodule tissue, whose repertoires were compared.

The rearrangement uses TRBV5-1 and TRBJ1-2; D is uncertain. The material sequenced was blood. This receptor was taken from a female donor with papillary thyroid cancer or a benign thyroid nodule (not recorded which). Some clones in this sample may be carry-over from other donors' samples. The DNA of the CDR3 is TGCGCCAGCAGCTTGGGGACGGAGACTAACTATGGCTACACCTTC. Residues: CASSLGTETNYGYTF.